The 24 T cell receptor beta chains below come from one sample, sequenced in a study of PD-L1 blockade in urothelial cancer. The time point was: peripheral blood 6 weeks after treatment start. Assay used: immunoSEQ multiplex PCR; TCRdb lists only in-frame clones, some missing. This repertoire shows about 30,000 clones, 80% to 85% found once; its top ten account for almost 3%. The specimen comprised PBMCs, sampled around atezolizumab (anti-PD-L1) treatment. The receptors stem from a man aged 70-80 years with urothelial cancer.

CDR3 in DNA: TGTGCCAGCAGTCGGGTCCGAGCTAGCACTGAAGCTTTCTTT. It yields the protein CASSRVRASTEAFF. The chain has TRBV28 and TRBJ1-1, with unresolved D. The CDR3 spans 14 residues. V lost 5 bases and J 4 bases, leaving 14 bases between the germline ends. Germline V CDR1 and CDR2: MDHEN, SYDVKM.

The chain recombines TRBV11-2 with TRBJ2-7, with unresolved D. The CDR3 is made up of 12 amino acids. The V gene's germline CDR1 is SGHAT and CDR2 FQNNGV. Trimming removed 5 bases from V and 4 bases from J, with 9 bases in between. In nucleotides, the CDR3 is TGTGCCAGCAGCCTCGCCCGGTACGAGCAGTACTTC. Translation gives CASSLARYEQYF.

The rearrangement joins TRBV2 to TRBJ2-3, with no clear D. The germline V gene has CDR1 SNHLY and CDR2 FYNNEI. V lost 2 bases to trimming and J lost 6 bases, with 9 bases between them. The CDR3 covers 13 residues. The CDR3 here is CASSESSRDTQYF. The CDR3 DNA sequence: TGTGCCAGCAGTGAATCGAGCCGGGATACGCAGTATTTT.

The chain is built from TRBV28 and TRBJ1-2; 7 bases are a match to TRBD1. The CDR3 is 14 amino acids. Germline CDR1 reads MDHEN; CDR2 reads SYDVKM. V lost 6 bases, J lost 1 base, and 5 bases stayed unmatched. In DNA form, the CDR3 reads TGTGCCAGCAGGGTGACAGGGCGTAACTATGGCTACACCTTC. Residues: CASRVTGRNYGYTF.

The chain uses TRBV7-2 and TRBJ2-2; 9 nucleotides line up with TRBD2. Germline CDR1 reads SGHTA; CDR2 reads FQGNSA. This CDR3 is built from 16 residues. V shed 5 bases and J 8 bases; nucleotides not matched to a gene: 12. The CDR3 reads CASSGPWGLARGELFF. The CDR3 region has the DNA TGTGCCAGCAGCGGGCCCTGGGGACTAGCAAGGGGGGAGCTGTTTTTT.

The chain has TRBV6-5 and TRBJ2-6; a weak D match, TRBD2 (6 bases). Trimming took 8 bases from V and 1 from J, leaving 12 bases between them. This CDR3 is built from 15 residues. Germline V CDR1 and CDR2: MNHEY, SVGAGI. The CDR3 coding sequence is TGTGCCAGCGGAGCGGGTGTGTCTGGGGCCAACGTCCTGACTTTC. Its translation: CASGAGVSGANVLTF.

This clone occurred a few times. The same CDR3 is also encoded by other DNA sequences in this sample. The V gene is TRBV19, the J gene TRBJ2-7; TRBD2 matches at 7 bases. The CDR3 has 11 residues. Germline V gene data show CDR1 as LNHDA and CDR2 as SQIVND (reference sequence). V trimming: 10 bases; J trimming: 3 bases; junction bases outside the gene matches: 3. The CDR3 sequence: CATGGGYEQYF. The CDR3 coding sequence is TGTGCCACGGGAGGTGGCTACGAGCAGTACTTC.

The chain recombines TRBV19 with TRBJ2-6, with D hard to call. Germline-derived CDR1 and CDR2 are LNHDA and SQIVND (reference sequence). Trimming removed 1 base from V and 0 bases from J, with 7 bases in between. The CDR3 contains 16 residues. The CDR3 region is CASSIGSYSGANVLTF. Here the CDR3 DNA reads TGTGCCAGTAGTATAGGTTCCTACTCTGGGGCCAACGTCCTGACTTTC.

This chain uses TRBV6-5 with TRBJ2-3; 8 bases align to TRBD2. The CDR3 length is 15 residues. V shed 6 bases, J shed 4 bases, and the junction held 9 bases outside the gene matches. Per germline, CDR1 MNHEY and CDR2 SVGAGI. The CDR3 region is CASRLERGTSDTQYF. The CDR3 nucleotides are TGTGCCAGCAGATTGGAGCGGGGGACCTCAGATACGCAGTATTTT.

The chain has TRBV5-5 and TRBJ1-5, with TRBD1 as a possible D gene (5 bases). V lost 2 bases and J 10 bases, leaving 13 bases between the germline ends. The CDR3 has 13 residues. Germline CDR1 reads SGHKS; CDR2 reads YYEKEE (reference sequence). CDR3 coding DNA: TGTGCCAGCAGCTTCGTCTGGGGGGAACCCCAGCATTTT. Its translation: CASSFVWGEPQHF.

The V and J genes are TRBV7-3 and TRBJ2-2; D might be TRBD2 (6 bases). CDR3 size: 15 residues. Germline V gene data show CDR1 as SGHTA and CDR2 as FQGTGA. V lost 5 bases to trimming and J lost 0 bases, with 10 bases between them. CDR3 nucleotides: TGTGCCAGCAGCCCCGGACTACCGAACACCGGGGAGCTGTTTTTT. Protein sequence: CASSPGLPNTGELFF. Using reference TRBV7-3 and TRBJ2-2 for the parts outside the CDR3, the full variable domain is GAGVSQTPSNKVTEKGKYVELRCDPISGHTALYWYRQSLGQGPEFLIYFQGTGAADDSGLPNDRFFAVRPEGSVSTLKIQRTERGDSAVYLCASSPGLPNTGELFFGEGSRLTVL.

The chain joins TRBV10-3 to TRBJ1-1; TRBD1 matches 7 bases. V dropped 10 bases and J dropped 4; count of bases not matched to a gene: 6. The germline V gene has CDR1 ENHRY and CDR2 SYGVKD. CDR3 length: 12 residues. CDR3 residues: CATRDSSTEAFF. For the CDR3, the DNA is TGTGCCACCCGGGACAGTTCCACTGAAGCTTTCTTT.

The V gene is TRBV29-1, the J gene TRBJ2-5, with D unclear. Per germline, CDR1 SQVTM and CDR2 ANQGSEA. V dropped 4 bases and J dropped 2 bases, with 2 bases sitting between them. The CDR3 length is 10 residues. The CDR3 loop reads CSVAQETQYF. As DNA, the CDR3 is TGCAGCGTTGCTCAAGAGACCCAGTACTTC. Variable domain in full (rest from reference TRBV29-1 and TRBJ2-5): SAVISQKPSRDICQRGTSLTIQCQVDSQVTMMFWYRQQPGQSLTLIATANQGSEATYESGFVIDKFPISRPNLTFSTLTVSNMSPEDSSIYLCSVAQETQYFGPGTRLLVL.

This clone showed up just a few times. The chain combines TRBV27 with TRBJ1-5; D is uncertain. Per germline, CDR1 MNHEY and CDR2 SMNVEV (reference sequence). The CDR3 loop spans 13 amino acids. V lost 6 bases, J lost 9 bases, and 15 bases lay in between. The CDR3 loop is CASSLEGAGPQHF. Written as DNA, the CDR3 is TGTGCCAGCAGCTTAGAGGGAGCGGGGCCCCAGCATTTT.

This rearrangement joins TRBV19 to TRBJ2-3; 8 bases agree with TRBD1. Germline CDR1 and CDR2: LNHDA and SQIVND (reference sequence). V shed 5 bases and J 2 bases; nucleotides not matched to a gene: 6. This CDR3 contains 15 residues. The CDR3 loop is CASSPRDRTTDTQYF. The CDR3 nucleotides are TGTGCCAGTAGTCCCCGGGACAGGACCACAGATACGCAGTATTTT.

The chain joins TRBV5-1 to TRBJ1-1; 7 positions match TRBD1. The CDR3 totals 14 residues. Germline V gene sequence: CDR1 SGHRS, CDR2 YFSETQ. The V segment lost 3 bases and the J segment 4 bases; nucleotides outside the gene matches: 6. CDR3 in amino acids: CASSSPPGGTEAFF. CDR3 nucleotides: TGCGCCAGCAGCTCTCCCCCAGGGGGCACTGAAGCTTTCTTT. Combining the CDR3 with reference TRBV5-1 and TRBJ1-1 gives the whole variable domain KAGVTQTPRYLIKTRGQQVTLSCSPISGHRSVSWYQQTPGQGLQFLFEYFSETQRNKGNFPGRFSGRQFSNSRSEMNVSTLELGDSALYLCASSSPPGGTEAFFGQGTRLTVV.

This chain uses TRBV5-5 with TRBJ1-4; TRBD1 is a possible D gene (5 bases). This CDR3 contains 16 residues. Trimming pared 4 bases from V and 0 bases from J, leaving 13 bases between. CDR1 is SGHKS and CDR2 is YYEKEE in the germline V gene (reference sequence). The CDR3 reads CASSVRGLATNEKLFF. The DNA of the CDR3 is TGTGCCAGCAGCGTCCGGGGACTCGCAACTAATGAAAAACTGTTTTTT.

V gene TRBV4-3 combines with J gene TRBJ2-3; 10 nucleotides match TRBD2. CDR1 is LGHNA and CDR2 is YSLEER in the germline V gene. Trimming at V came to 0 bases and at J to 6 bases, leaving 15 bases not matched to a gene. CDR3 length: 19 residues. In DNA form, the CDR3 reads TGCGCCAGCAGCCAAGAGAGACGTAGCGGGGGGTGGTTCCCCGATACGCAGTATTTT. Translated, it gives CASSQERRSGGWFPDTQYF.

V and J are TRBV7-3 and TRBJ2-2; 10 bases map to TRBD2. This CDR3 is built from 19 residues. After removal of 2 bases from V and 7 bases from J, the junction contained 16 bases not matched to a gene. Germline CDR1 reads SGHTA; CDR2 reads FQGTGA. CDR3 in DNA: TGTGCCAGCAGCTTACGTGCTAGCGGGGGCCCCTCTGGTGGCGGGGAGCTGTTTTTT. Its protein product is CASSLRASGGPSGGGELFF.

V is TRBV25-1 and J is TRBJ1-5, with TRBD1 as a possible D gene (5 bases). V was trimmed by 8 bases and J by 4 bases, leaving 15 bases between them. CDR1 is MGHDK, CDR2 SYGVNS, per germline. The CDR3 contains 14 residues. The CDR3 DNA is TGTGCCAGCTCAAACCAGGGAACTAATCAGCCCCAGCATTTT. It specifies CASSNQGTNQPQHF.

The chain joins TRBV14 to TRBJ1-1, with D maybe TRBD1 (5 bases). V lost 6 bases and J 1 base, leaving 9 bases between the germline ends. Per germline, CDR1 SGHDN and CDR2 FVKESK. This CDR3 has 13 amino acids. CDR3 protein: CASSLQENTEAFF. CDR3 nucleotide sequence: TGTGCCAGCAGTCTACAGGAGAACACTGAAGCTTTCTTT.

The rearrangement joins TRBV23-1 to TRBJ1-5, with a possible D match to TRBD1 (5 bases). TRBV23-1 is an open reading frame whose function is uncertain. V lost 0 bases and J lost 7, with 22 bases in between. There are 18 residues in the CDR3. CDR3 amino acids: CASSQSNFKGQLGQPQHF. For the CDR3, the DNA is TGCGCCAGCAGTCAATCGAATTTTAAGGGGCAACTCGGACAGCCCCAGCATTTT.

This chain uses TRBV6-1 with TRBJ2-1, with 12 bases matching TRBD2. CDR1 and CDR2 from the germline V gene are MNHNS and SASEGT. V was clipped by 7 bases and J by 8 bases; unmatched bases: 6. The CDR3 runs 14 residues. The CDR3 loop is CASNLAGGRDEQFF. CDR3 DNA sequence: TGTGCCAGCAACCTAGCGGGGGGGAGGGATGAGCAGTTCTTC.

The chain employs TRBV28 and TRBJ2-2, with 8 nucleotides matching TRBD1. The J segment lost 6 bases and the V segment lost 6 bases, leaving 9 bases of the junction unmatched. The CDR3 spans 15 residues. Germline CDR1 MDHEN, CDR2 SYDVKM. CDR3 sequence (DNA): TGTGCCAGCAGACCGTGGACAGGGTCTGCCGGGGAGCTGTTTTTT. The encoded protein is CASRPWTGSAGELFF.